This T cell receptor (beta chain) was recovered during a study of T cells in Graves' hyperthyroidism and ophthalmopathy. Germline loops: CDR1 MDHEN, CDR2 SYDVKM. V was shortened by 6 bases and J by 4 bases, with 13 bases between the two germline ends. The CDR3 runs to 14 residues. Researchers amplified the TCR beta CDR3 regions from RNA transcripts. The HTBI primer set was used in a first-round RT-PCR of the TCR CDR3. TCRdb used MiXCR to reprocess the multiplex PCR reads, holding one entry per CDR3 protein. In the table there are more than 55,000 distinct CDR3 sequences, about 53% of which are singletons. This clonotype was detected many times.

Sequenced sample: blood. The V and J genes are TRBV28 and TRBJ1-5; D not certain. The receptor was isolated from a woman aged 60-75 years with Graves' ophthalmopathy. This chain's CDR3 is CASSQLGGNQPQHF. DNA for the CDR3: TGTGCCAGCAGCCAACTGGGAGGGAATCAGCCCCAGCATTTT.